This passage covers 2 T cell receptor beta chains from one sample sequenced in a study of low-dose radiotherapy and immunotherapy resistance in tumors. Alpha and beta chains were covered, as first-strand cDNA relied on TRAV- and TRBV-specific primers. With a V-primer adapter and a constant-region primer, TCRs were amplified for about 20 PCR cycles. From the reads, TCRdb called clonotypes with MiXCR, one entry per CDR3 protein. This sample has 5,000 to 7,500 distinct CDR3 sequences, with roughly 85% found just once. Every receptor here comes from a human donor with advanced metastatic prostate, ovarian, gallbladder or colorectal cancer (not recorded which). This table probably holds off-target reads from a library built for another chain.

V usage is TRBV29-1 and J usage is TRBJ1-2; D gene unclear. V was clipped by 7 bases and J by 1 base, with 10 bases between them. The CDR3 sequence is 12 residues long. Germline V gives CDR1 SQVTM, CDR2 ANQGSEA. This chain's CDR3 is CSGFDDNYGYTF. For the CDR3, the DNA is TGCAGCGGATTCGATGATAACTATGGCTACACCTTC.

The chain employs TRBV11-2 and TRBJ2-5; no clear D. The V gene lost 3 bases and the J gene lost 5 bases, with 13 bases spanning the gap. From germline, CDR1 is SGHAT and CDR2 FQNNGV. The CDR3 length is 14 residues. The CDR3: CASSFLTSGETQYF. DNA for the CDR3: TGTGCCAGCAGCTTTCTCACATCTGGGGAGACCCAGTACTTC.